A single sample is the source of the 32 T cell receptor beta chains below, sequenced in a study of blood T cell repertoires in COVID-19. Using immunoSEQ multiplex PCR, the repertoire was profiled, and TCRdb retains in-frame clones only, with some absent. The table includes under 250,000 clones, 80% to 90% detected once. Sequencing was done on a sample of PBMCs or T cells enriched from blood (not recorded which). The receptor set was obtained from a woman under 30 in a cohort exposed to, infected with or recovered from COVID-19 (not recorded which).

This clone was observed a single time. The chain recombines TRBV6-5 with TRBJ2-3; TRBD2 is a possible D gene (7 bases). CDR3 size: 16 residues. The germline gives CDR1 MNHEY, CDR2 SVGAGI. The ends were cut back, 2 bases at V and 2 bases at J, with 14 bases in the middle. The DNA for the CDR3 is TGTGCCAGCAGTTACGCGGGGGCCGAAGCCACAGATACGCAGTATTTT. Translating gives CASSYAGAEATDTQYF.

The count of this clone is one. The chain carries TRBV28 and TRBJ1-4; D ambiguous. Germline CDR1 reads MDHEN; CDR2 reads SYDVKM. The CDR3 sequence is 12 residues long. V was pared by 6 bases and J by 6 bases, with 8 bases between. The CDR3 reads CASSNRDEKLFF. CDR3 nucleotides: TGTGCCAGCAGCAACAGAGATGAAAAACTGTTTTTT.

The J gene is TRBJ2-7, the V gene TRBV28, with D possibly matching TRBD1 (6 bases). This CDR3 has 16 residues. V gave up 2 bases and J gave up 0 bases, with 14 bases separating them. Per the germline V gene, CDR1 is MDHEN and CDR2 is SYDVKM. For the CDR3, the DNA is TGTGCCAGCAGTTTACCGACAGGAGAAGGCTCCTACGAGCAGTACTTC. Translating it yields CASSLPTGEGSYEQYF.

This chain uses TRBV19 with TRBJ1-2, with no clear D. Germline CDR1 reads LNHDA; CDR2 reads SQIVND (reference sequence). V was cut by 3 bases and J by 5 bases, with 10 bases left in between. This CDR3 region has 13 residues. The CDR3 nucleotides are TGTGCCAGTAGTATGCGGAATGAATATGGCTACACCTTC. It encodes CASSMRNEYGYTF. Drawing the rest from reference TRBV19 and TRBJ1-2, the complete variable domain is DGGITQSPKYLFRKEGQNVTLSCEQNLNHDAMYWYRQDPGQGLRLIYYSQIVNDFQKGDIAEGYSVSREKKESFPLTVTSAQKNPTAFYLCASSMRNEYGYTFGSGTRLTVV.

The rearrangement joins TRBV27 to TRBJ1-5, with TRBD1 matching over 7 bases. The CDR3 extends over 18 amino acids. J lost 2 bases, V lost 5 bases, and 15 bases had no gene match. CDR1 is MNHEY, CDR2 SMNVEV, per germline (reference sequence). CDR3 DNA sequence: TGTGCCAGCAGTCCTCAACCTCCCGACAGGGTCGGCAATCAGCCCCAGCATTTT. This codes for CASSPQPPDRVGNQPQHF.

CDR3 amino acids: CASSYSVASDGYTF. The CDR3 nucleotides read TGTGCCAGCAGTTACTCGGTAGCTTCGGATGGCTACACCTTC. The rearrangement joins TRBV6-5 to TRBJ1-2; D gene ambiguous. CDR3 length: 14 residues. V was cut by 0 bases and J by 6 bases, with 11 bases left in between. Germline V gene data show CDR1 as MNHEY and CDR2 as SVGAGI.

The chain employs TRBV14 and TRBJ1-2; 9 bases map to TRBD1. The CDR3 covers 15 residues. Germline CDR1 SGHDN, CDR2 FVKESK. Germline trimming cut 6 bases from V and 2 bases from J; bases unmatched to any gene: 7. In DNA form, the CDR3 reads TGTGCCAGCAGGGGACAGGGTAAACAGAACTATGGCTACACCTTC. Amino acids: CASRGQGKQNYGYTF. The full variable domain, in which reference TRBV14 and TRBJ1-2 provide the parts outside the CDR3, is EAGVTQFPSHSVIEKGQTVTLRCDPISGHDNLYWYRRVMGKEIKFLLHFVKESKQDESGMPNNRFLAERTGGTYSTLKVQPAELEDSGVYFCASRGQGKQNYGYTFGSGTRLTVV.

The CDR3: CATTIGGLYGYTF. The CDR3 bases are TGTGCCACCACGATAGGGGGCCTCTATGGCTACACCTTC. The chain employs TRBV28 and TRBJ1-2; TRBD1 matches at 7 bases. The V gene end was trimmed by 10 bases and the J gene end by 4 bases; junction bases not matched to a gene: 9. Germline-derived CDR1 and CDR2 are MDHEN and SYDVKM. The CDR3 sequence is 13 residues long.

This chain uses TRBV7-9 with TRBJ1-3; 7 bases line up with TRBD1. CDR1 is SEHNR, CDR2 FQNEAQ, per germline (reference sequence). The CDR3 is 16 residues long. V shed 5 bases and J 0 bases; nucleotides not matched to a gene: 7. CDR3 coding DNA: TGTGCCAGCAGCGTACCGACAGGGCGCTCTGGAAACACCATATATTTT. Protein sequence: CASSVPTGRSGNTIYF.

This sequence joins TRBV5-1 and TRBJ2-7; 9 positions match TRBD1. Germline CDR1 reads SGHRS; CDR2 reads YFSETQ. The CDR3 consists of 18 residues. The V segment lost 4 bases and the J segment 0 bases; nucleotides outside the gene matches: 14. CDR3 sequence reads: CASSNNPLTGGSSYEQYF. The CDR3 coding sequence is TGCGCCAGCAGCAACAATCCCTTGACAGGGGGAAGCTCCTACGAGCAGTACTTC.

The chain is built from TRBV28 and TRBJ1-1, with a tentative D call TRBD1 (6 bases). CDR3 length equals 13 residues. Per the germline V gene, CDR1 is MDHEN and CDR2 is SYDVKM. The germline V and J ends were trimmed by 8 bases and 2 bases, with 12 bases remaining between them. The CDR3 DNA is TGTGCCAGCGCCGGGACATTTAACACTGAAGCTTTCTTT. It encodes CASAGTFNTEAFF.

J is TRBJ1-5 and V is TRBV7-8; TRBD1 might be the D (5 bases). This CDR3 has 13 amino acids. Germline loops: CDR1 SGHVS, CDR2 FQNEAQ. The V end was cut by 2 bases, the J end by 5 bases, with 7 bases between. CDR3 in DNA: TGTGCCAGCAGCTTAACAGGCTATCAGCCCCAGCATTTT. This sequence encodes CASSLTGYQPQHF.

The chain is built from TRBV13 and TRBJ2-1, with 10 bases fitting TRBD1. Germline lookup yields CDR1 PRHDT and CDR2 FYEKMQ (reference sequence). V dropped 1 base and J dropped 5; count of bases not matched to a gene: 8. This CDR3 has 17 residues. The CDR3 region is CASSLVKTGGAHNEQFF. The DNA for the CDR3 is TGTGCCAGCAGCTTAGTCAAGACAGGGGGCGCGCACAATGAGCAGTTCTTC.

This clone has only one observation. This chain uses TRBV5-1 with TRBJ1-5; D is uncertain. The CDR3 spans 15 residues. Germline V gene sequence: CDR1 SGHRS, CDR2 YFSETQ. V gave up 0 bases and J gave up 6 bases, with 13 bases separating them. The chain's CDR3 is CASSLDGRVGQPQHF. The CDR3 coding sequence is TGCGCCAGCAGCTTGGACGGGCGGGTTGGTCAGCCCCAGCATTTT.

This chain connects TRBV28 to TRBJ1-1; no definite D call. The CDR3 totals 15 residues. V was shortened by 7 bases and J by 0 bases, with 15 bases between the two germline ends. CDR1 is MDHEN and CDR2 is SYDVKM in the germline V gene. The CDR3 here is CASTESAVMNTEAFF. The CDR3 DNA reads TGTGCCAGCACGGAGTCGGCCGTAATGAACACTGAAGCTTTCTTT. The complete variable domain, with remaining parts taken from reference TRBV28 and TRBJ1-1, reads DVKVTQSSRYLVKRTGEKVFLECVQDMDHENMFWYRQDPGLGLRLIYFSYDVKMKEKGDIPEGYSVSREKKERFSLILESASTNQTSMYLCASTESAVMNTEAFFGQGTRLTVV.

The chain uses TRBV7-3 and TRBJ1-3, with D tentatively TRBD1 (5 bases). In germline, CDR1 is SGHTA, CDR2 FQGTGA. The CDR3 has 16 amino acids. V lost 6 bases and J lost 0, with 15 bases in between. The CDR3 loop is CASSATGFSSGNTIYF. The CDR3 nucleotides are TGTGCCAGCAGTGCAACAGGTTTCAGCTCTGGAAACACCATATATTTT.

This rearrangement joins TRBV6-5 to TRBJ1-6; D is unclear. Germline V gene lookup returns CDR1 MNHEY and CDR2 SVGAGI. Deletions cut 2 bases from V and 8 bases from J, with 10 bases between. This CDR3 region has 14 residues. In DNA form, the CDR3 reads TGTGCCAGCAGTTACCGGGAGTCGGATTCACCCCTCCACTTT. This codes for CASSYRESDSPLHF.

This chain links TRBV7-9 with TRBJ2-1; tentatively, D is TRBD1 (8 bases). CDR1 is SEHNR, CDR2 FQNEAQ, per germline (reference sequence). V was trimmed by 1 base and J by 3 bases, leaving 13 bases between them. This CDR3 is built from 16 residues. CDR3 sequence (DNA): TGTGCCAGCAGCTTAGGGACAGGGAGGGTCTACAATGAGCAGTTCTTC. Its translation: CASSLGTGRVYNEQFF.

The J gene is TRBJ1-5, the V gene TRBV28; D is unresolved. Trimming left V 6 bases short and J 4 bases short, with 10 bases between. The V gene's germline CDR1 is MDHEN and CDR2 SYDVKM. CDR3 length: 13 amino acids. This chain's CDR3 is CASSRTDNQPQHF. The CDR3 region has the DNA TGTGCCAGCAGCAGGACTGATAATCAGCCCCAGCATTTT.

The chain links TRBV6-5 to TRBJ2-2; the D gene is possibly TRBD1 (5 bases). V was clipped by 4 bases and J by 5 bases, with 11 bases between them. Per the germline V gene, CDR1 is MNHEY and CDR2 is SVGAGI. The CDR3 consists of 14 residues. For the CDR3, the DNA is TGTGCCAGCAGTTCCAGGGTGATTACCGGGGAGCTGTTTTTT. The encoded protein is CASSSRVITGELFF.

V gene TRBV7-9 combines with J gene TRBJ1-2, with D perhaps matching TRBD1 (6 bases). V dropped 3 bases and J dropped 6 bases, with 20 bases sitting between them. The germline V gene has CDR1 SEHNR and CDR2 FQNEAQ (reference sequence). The CDR3 covers 16 residues. The CDR3 DNA reads TGTGCCAGCAGCTTGGCCCACAGGGTGTCTATCAATGGCTACACCTTC. Encoded protein: CASSLAHRVSINGYTF.

The chain links TRBV11-2 to TRBJ2-7; TRBD1 matches at 10 bases. The CDR3 runs to 14 residues. Germline V gene lookup returns CDR1 SGHAT and CDR2 FQNNGV. Trimming took 5 bases from V and 3 from J; bases not matched to a gene: 4. Here the CDR3 reads CASSTGQGFYEQYF. CDR3 in DNA: TGTGCCAGCAGCACGGGACAGGGGTTCTACGAGCAGTACTTC. Filled out from reference TRBV11-2 and TRBJ2-7, the complete variable domain reads EAGVAQSPRYKIIEKRQSVAFWCNPISGHATLYWYQQILGQGPKLLIQFQNNGVVDDSQLPKDRFSAERLKGVDSTLKIQPAKLEDSAVYLCASSTGQGFYEQYFGPGTRLTVT.

The chain has TRBV18 and TRBJ1-5; D is undetermined. V gave up 2 bases and J gave up 5 bases, with 10 bases separating them. This CDR3 contains 14 residues. Germline V gene lookup returns CDR1 KGHSH and CDR2 LQKENI. CDR3 DNA sequence: TGTGCCAGCTCACCAGAAGCTGCGGATCAGCCCCAGCATTTT. It encodes CASSPEAADQPQHF. Filled out from reference TRBV18 and TRBJ1-5, the complete variable domain reads NAGVMQNPRHLVRRRGQEARLRCSPMKGHSHVYWYRQLPEEGLKFMVYLQKENIIDESGMPKERFSAEFPKEGPSILRIQQVVRGDSAAYFCASSPEAADQPQHFGDGTRLSIL.

The chain has TRBV5-1 and TRBJ1-2; TRBD1 matches at 10 bases. Germline-derived CDR1 and CDR2 are SGHRS and YFSETQ. With V trimmed by 4 bases and J by 1 base, 10 bases remained unmatched. This CDR3 spans 17 amino acids. The CDR3 spells CASSPGQGSYLNYGYTF. The CDR3, as DNA: TGCGCCAGCAGCCCGGGACAGGGGTCCTATCTTAACTATGGCTACACCTTC.

The rearrangement uses TRBV4-1 and TRBJ2-1, with 9 bases lining up with TRBD1. The CDR3 is 17 residues long. V lost 1 base, J lost 7 bases, and 11 bases stayed unmatched. Germline CDR1 reads MGHRA; CDR2 reads YSYEKL. CDR3 in amino acids: CASSQATWRDRDNEQFF. In DNA form, the CDR3 reads TGCGCCAGCAGCCAAGCGACATGGAGGGACAGGGATAATGAGCAGTTCTTC.

This clone showed up just once. This chain uses TRBV7-9 with TRBJ1-1, with D maybe TRBD1 (5 bases). Between the trimmed V and J ends, which lost 1 base and 4 bases, there was a span of 7 bases. The CDR3 is made up of 13 amino acids. Germline V gene data show CDR1 as SEHNR and CDR2 as FQNEAQ (reference sequence). The CDR3 is CASSLDDSTEAFF. CDR3 DNA: TGTGCCAGCAGCTTAGATGACAGCACTGAAGCTTTCTTT. Variable domain in full (rest from reference TRBV7-9 and TRBJ1-1): DTGVSQNPRHKITKRGQNVTFRCDPISEHNRLYWYRQTLGQGPEFLTYFQNEAQLEKSRLLSDRFSAERPKGSFSTLEIQRTEQGDSAMYLCASSLDDSTEAFFGQGTRLTVV.

This chain uses TRBV10-3 with TRBJ2-1, with D possibly TRBD2 on 6 matching bases. Germline loops: CDR1 ENHRY, CDR2 SYGVKD. V lost 4 bases and J lost 10, with 20 bases in between. This CDR3 comprises 15 residues. The CDR3 DNA is TGTGCCATCAGTGGGGGGACTTCCTCGCAGGGAGAGCAGTTCTTC. This gives the protein CAISGGTSSQGEQFF.

This chain connects TRBV28 to TRBJ1-5, with 10 bases identical to TRBD1. CDR3 length: 15 amino acids. The trim removed 3 bases at V and 7 bases at J, leaving 6 bases unmatched. The germline gives CDR1 MDHEN, CDR2 SYDVKM. The CDR3 region is CASSFTGTGDQPQHF. DNA for the CDR3: TGTGCCAGCAGTTTCACCGGGACAGGGGACCAGCCCCAGCATTTT.

In DNA form, the CDR3 reads TGTGCCACCTTAGATAGGGGTGACATTCAGTACTTC. Protein sequence: CATLDRGDIQYF. The genes are TRBV28 and TRBJ2-4; tentative D call: TRBD1 (5 bases). The CDR3 is made up of 12 amino acids. Trimming took off 10 bases at V and 8 bases at J, with 15 bases between the two ends. The germline CDR1 and CDR2 sequences are MDHEN and SYDVKM.

The rearrangement links TRBV3-1 (or the pseudogene TRBV3-2) to TRBJ1-5, with D possibly matching TRBD1 (5 bases). V was trimmed by 1 base and J by 5 bases, leaving 12 bases between them. CDR1 is LGHDT, CDR2 YNNKEL, per germline (reference sequence). The CDR3 covers 15 residues. CDR3 protein: CASSQVRGGHQPQHF. The CDR3, as DNA: TGTGCCAGCAGCCAAGTAAGGGGTGGGCATCAGCCCCAGCATTTT.

A single count supports this clone. This rearrangement joins TRBV5-6 to TRBJ1-5, with 8 bases identical to TRBD1. V dropped 4 bases and J dropped 4; count of bases not matched to a gene: 7. Germline values: CDR1 SGHDT, CDR2 YYEEEE. The CDR3 contains 15 residues. The CDR3 nucleotides read TGTGCCAGCAGCGACAGGGGTTTGGGAAATCAGCCCCAGCATTTT. It yields the protein CASSDRGLGNQPQHF.

The chain carries TRBV6-1 and TRBJ1-5; D unclear. V was clipped by 2 bases and J by 0 bases, with 14 bases between them. CDR3 length: 17 amino acids. Germline V CDR1 and CDR2: MNHNS, SASEGT. CDR3 in amino acids: CASSEWGGPYSNQPQHF. DNA of the CDR3: TGTGCCAGCAGTGAATGGGGAGGGCCTTATAGCAATCAGCCCCAGCATTTT.